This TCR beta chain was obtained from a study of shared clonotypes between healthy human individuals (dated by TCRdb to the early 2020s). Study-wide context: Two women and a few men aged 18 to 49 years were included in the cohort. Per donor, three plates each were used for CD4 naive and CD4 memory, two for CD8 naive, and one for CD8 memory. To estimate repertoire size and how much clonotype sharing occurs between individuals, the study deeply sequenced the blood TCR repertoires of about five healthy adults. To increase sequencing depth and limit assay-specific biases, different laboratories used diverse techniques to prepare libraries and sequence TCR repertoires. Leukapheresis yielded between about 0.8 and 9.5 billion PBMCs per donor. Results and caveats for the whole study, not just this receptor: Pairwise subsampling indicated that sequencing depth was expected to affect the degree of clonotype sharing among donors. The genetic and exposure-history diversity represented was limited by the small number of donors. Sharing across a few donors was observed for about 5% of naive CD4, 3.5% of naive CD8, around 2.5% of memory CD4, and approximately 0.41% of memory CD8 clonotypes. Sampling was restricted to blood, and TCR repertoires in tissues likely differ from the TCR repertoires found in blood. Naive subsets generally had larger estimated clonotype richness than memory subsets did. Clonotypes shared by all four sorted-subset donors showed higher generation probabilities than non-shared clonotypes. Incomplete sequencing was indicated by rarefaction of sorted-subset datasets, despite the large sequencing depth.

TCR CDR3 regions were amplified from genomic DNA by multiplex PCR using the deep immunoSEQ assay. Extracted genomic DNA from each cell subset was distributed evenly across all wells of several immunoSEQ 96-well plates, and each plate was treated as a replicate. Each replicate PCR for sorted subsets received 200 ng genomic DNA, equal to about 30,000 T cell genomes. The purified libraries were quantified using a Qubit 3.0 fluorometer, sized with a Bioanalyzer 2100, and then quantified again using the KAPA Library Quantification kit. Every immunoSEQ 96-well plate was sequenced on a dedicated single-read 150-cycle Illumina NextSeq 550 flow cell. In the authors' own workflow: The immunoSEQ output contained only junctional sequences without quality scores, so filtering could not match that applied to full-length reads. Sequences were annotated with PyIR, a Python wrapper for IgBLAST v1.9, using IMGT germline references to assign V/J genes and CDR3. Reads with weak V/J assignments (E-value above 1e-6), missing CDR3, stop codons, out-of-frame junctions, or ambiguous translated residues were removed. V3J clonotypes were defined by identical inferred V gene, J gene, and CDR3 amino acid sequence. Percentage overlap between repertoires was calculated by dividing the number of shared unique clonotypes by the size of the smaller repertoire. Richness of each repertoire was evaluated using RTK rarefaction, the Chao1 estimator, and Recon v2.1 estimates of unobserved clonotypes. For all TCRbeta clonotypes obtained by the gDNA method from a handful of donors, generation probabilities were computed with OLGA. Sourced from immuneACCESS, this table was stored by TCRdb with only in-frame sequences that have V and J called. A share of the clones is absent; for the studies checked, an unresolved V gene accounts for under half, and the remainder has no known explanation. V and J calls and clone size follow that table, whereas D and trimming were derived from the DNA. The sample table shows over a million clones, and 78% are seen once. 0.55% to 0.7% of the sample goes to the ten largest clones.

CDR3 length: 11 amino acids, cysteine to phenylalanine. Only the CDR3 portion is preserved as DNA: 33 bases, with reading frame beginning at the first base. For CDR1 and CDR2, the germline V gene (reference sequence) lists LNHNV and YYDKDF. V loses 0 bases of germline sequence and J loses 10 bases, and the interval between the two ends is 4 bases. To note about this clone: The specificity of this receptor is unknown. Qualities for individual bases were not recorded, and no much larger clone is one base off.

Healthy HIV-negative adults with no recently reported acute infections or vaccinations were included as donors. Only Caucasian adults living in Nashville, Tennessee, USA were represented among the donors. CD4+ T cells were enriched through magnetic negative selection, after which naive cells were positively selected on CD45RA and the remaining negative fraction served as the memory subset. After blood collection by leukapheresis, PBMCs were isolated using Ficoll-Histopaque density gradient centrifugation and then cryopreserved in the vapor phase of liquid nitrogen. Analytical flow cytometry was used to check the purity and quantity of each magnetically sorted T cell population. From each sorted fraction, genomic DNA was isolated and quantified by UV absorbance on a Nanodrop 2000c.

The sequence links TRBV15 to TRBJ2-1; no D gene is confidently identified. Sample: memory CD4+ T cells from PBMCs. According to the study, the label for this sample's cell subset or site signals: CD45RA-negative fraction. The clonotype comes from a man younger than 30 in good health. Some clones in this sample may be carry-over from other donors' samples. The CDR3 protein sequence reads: CATSREGEQFF. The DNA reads TGTGCCACCAGCAGAGAGGGCGAGCAGTTCTTC. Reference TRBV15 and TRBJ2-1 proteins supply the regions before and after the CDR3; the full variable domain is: DAMVIQNPRYQVTQFGKPVTLSCSQTLNHNVMYWYQQKSSQAPKLLFHYYDKDFNNEADTPDNFQSRRPNTSFCFLDIRSPGLGDTAMYLCATSREGEQFFGPGTRLTVL.